This TCR beta chain was captured in a study of T-cell reconstitution after alpha-beta-depleted transplantation in children. The germline CDR1 and CDR2 sequences are SGHAT and FQNNGV. This CDR3 contains 14 residues. Between the trimmed V and J ends, which lost 2 bases and 0 bases, there was a span of 7 bases. This clonotype was seen at least ten times. No antigen is known for it. General study results and limits: Diversity and T-cell counts at one year after transplant derived mostly from new T cells. Several hundred expanded graft clones reportedly were the source of alpha-beta T cells about two months after transplant.

For TCRbeta, the library was prepared with unique molecular identifiers. TCRdb redid the calling of the PCR reads with MiXCR, one entry per CDR3 protein. This table has 200,000 to 250,000 distinct CDR3 sequences, under 13% appearing once. The chain combines TRBV11-2 with TRBJ1-1; D is possibly TRBD1 (6 bases). This clonotype was obtained from a child younger than two with acute myeloid leukemia, due to receive a stem cell transplant. The sample consisted of PBMCs, taken before TCRalphabeta/CD19-depleted stem cell transplant. The DNA of the CDR3 is TGTGCCAGCAGCTTAACAGGGCTGAACACTGAAGCTTTCTTT. Its protein product is CASSLTGLNTEAFF.